This TCR beta chain comes out of a study of CD8+CD57+ T cells in acquired aplastic anemia. About the research overall: The DNA of sorted CD4+ and CD8+ cells averaged 3.2 ug. Study findings and constraints: Controls did not differ significantly from patients in CD8+ Simpson's diversity. Patients and controls shared 25 to 30 CD8+ CDR3 sequences, which appeared highly expressed in patients and within their immunodominant clones.

This clonotype was counted a single time. The antigen remains undetermined. Genomic DNA acted as the template from which TCR beta VDJ combination and CDR3 sequence profiling were carried out. TCRdb re-analysed the reads in MiXCR, keeping a single row per CDR3 protein. The sample records 250,000 to 300,000 distinct CDR3 sequences, 55% to 60% being singletons. Germline V gene lookup returns CDR1 KGHDR and CDR2 SFDVKD. The CDR3 runs 14 residues. V shed 6 bases and J shed 1 base, with 8 bases lying between them. The TCR was taken from a human donor with severe aplastic anemia or a healthy control (not recorded which). The sample consisted of sorted CD4+, CD8+, or CD8+CD57+ T cells (not recorded which) from PBMCs. This rearrangement joins TRBV24-1 to TRBJ2-2; D gene ambiguous. CDR3 protein: CATSPQWNTGELFF. CDR3 sequence (DNA): TGTGCCACCAGTCCCCAGTGGAACACCGGGGAGCTGTTTTTT.